The entry below describes one T cell receptor beta chain. Antigen: not known. This record comes from a study of OX40 agonist ivuxolimab in advanced cancers. General study points: Clonal expansion was among the lowest in partial responders at 0.1-3.0 mg/kg, especially CD8+.

Data came from immunoSEQ multiplex PCR; TCRdb stores just in-frame clones and leaves some out. Among about 31,000 clones, around three quarters were seen once, and the ten largest hold approximately 15%. The CDR3 has 14 amino acids. The germline gives CDR1 MGHRA, CDR2 YSYEKL. The V end was cut by 9 bases, the J end by 6 bases, with 20 bases between. The chain joins TRBV4-1 to TRBJ1-2; tentative D call: TRBD1 (6 bases). The sequenced sample was CD4+ or CD8+ T cells sorted from blood, obtained in a trial of the OX40 agonist ivuxolimab. The sequence derives from an adult with an advanced solid tumor such as melanoma, head and neck, liver or kidney cancer. In DNA, the CDR3 is TGCGCCAGTCTTCCCCCCGGGGGCGCAAATGGCTACACCTTC. It yields the protein CASLPPGGANGYTF.